These T cell receptor beta chains were read from a single sample in a study of shared clonotypes between healthy human individuals. Profiled with immunoSEQ multiplex PCR; TCRdb holds only in-frame clones, not every one. This table holds a few hundred thousand clones, approximately 65% found once. Sequences were obtained from memory CD4+ T cells sorted from blood. All receptors derive from a man aged 25 to 40 in good health. The CDR3 runs from the conserved cysteine through the conserved F or W. Fields, in order: V gene, CDR3 protein.

V: TRBV6-5
CDR3: CASSYSGARDQPQHF

V: TRBV5-6
CDR3: CASSHVRGTNEKLFF

V: TRBV20-1
CDR3: CSASGPYEQYF

V: TRBV5-4
CDR3: CASSPRAPPTYEQYF

V: TRBV6-1
CDR3: CASSEGPRPYQPQHF

V: TRBV6-1
CDR3: CASSEAGITTNEKLFF

V: TRBV6-4
CDR3: CASSDGLAGVFF

V: TRBV3-2
CDR3: CASREVFF

V: TRBV7-2
CDR3: CASSLNALEQFF

V: TRBV6-5
CDR3: CASSSSYQPQHF

V: TRBV28
CDR3: CASSLNGVGPGTNEQFF

V: TRBV9
CDR3: CASSRQGTTRAEQYF

V: TRBV7-9
CDR3: CASSLTFGTGTSGSEQYF

V: TRBV5-1
CDR3: CASSHAGQGNTEAFF

V: TRBV27
CDR3: CASSLRGVGTDTQYF

V: TRBV6-1
CDR3: CASSLGVTQPQHF

V: TRBV7-2
CDR3: CASSLLAGGSNEQFF

V: TRBV5-1
CDR3: CASSFSLASETQYF

V: TRBV11-2
CDR3: CASSRTTTNEKLFF

V: TRBV5-4
CDR3: CASSYQGADYGYTF

V: TRBV5-1
CDR3: CASNPLGTGELFF

V: TRBV19
CDR3: CASSTRTGVSSYNEQFF

V: TRBV19
CDR3: CASRKTASTDTQYF

V: TRBV5-1
CDR3: CASSLSANNEQFF

V: TRBV9
CDR3: CASSVEWASGNHPDTQYF

V: TRBV19
CDR3: CASRLVGAGEKLFF

V: TRBV25-1
CDR3: CASEEGADTEAFF

V: TRBV29-1
CDR3: CSVVLSTDTQYF

V: TRBV29-1
CDR3: CSVEDMRGRETQYF

V: TRBV5-1
CDR3: CASSFGLAGVKEQYF

V: TRBV18
CDR3: CASSNTGGANQPQHF

V: TRBV30
CDR3: CAWSVLAYNEQFF

V: TRBV7-9
CDR3: CASSRGTGTQQPQHF

V: TRBV6-1
CDR3: CASTSRPTVYNEQFF

V: TRBV2
CDR3: CASIPSGQGQNNEQFF

V: TRBV7-9
CDR3: CASSDLKALSEKLFF

V: TRBV15
CDR3: CATSRDRTGGGEQFF

V: TRBV14
CDR3: CASSLLGQNQPQHF

V: TRBV10-2
CDR3: CASSDRDIVAYEQYF

V: TRBV9
CDR3: CASSGGKERGYQETQYF

V: TRBV28
CDR3: CASSYPGSGNTIYF

V: TRBV5-4
CDR3: CASSPGGVSTISYNEQFF

V: TRBV7-9
CDR3: CASSQGQINQPQHF

V: TRBV30
CDR3: CAWRPGGGNTIYF

V: TRBV27
CDR3: CASSSPGPLGSTDTQYF

V: TRBV18
CDR3: CASSPPGEGQFF

V: TRBV7-8
CDR3: CASSRTGYEQYF

V: TRBV5-1
CDR3: CASSFPRTGGGLAAMYEQYF

V: TRBV7-2
CDR3: CASSLGAETQYF

V: TRBV19
CDR3: CASSIRLAGNTQYF

V: TRBV20-1
CDR3: CSAEEKNEQFF

V: TRBV5-4
CDR3: CASSRSGSGVYNEQFF

V: TRBV7-8
CDR3: CASTRGGRASYNEQFF

V: TRBV7-8
CDR3: CASSHRTTGDYSNQPQHF

V: TRBV6-1
CDR3: CASCKGRTYEQYF

V: TRBV7-2
CDR3: CASSSGTGETQYF

V: TRBV28
CDR3: CASWSTTQGFSYEQYF

V: TRBV10-2
CDR3: CASSESRTYEQFF

V: TRBV10-2
CDR3: CASSHPGRISGANVLTF